A single sample is the source of the 19 T cell receptor beta chains below, sequenced in a study of T cells in Graves' hyperthyroidism and ophthalmopathy. TCR beta CDR3 sequences were amplified from RNA transcripts. Primed by the HTBI set, a first-round RT-PCR was run on the TCR CDR3. One entry per CDR3 protein, called by TCRdb with MiXCR from the multiplex PCR reads. The sample consists of 800,000 or so distinct CDR3 sequences, 38% of them appearing once. Sequenced input: blood. The receptors were gathered from a man younger than 35 with Graves' hyperthyroidism.

The J gene is TRBJ2-5, the V gene TRBV9; 8 nucleotides align to TRBD2. This CDR3 spans 15 amino acids. After removal of 4 bases from V and 5 bases from J, the junction contained 10 bases not matched to a gene. Germline-derived CDR1 and CDR2 are SGDLS and YYNGEE. CDR3 residues: CASSSGGRRLETQYF. For the CDR3, the DNA is TGTGCCAGCAGCTCGGGGGGGCGGAGGTTGGAGACCCAGTACTTC. The full variable domain, rest sourced from reference TRBV9 and TRBJ2-5, is DSGVTQTPKHLITATGQRVTLRCSPRSGDLSVYWYQQSLDQGLQFLIQYYNGEERAKGNILERFSAQQFPDLHSELNLSSLELGDSALYFCASSSGGRRLETQYFGPGTRLLVL.

DNA for the CDR3: TGCAGCGTGGACGGGAGCTCCTCCTACAATGAGCAGTTCTTC. It translates to CSVDGSSSYNEQFF. The V call is TRBV29-1, the J call TRBJ2-1; D perhaps matches TRBD2 (6 bases). V was clipped by 6 bases and J by 0 bases, with 12 bases between them. In germline, CDR1 is SQVTM, CDR2 ANQGSEA. The CDR3 is made up of 14 amino acids.

This clonotype was counted at least ten times. This chain connects TRBV20-1 to TRBJ1-6, with D uncertain. Looked up from germline, CDR1 is DFQATT and CDR2 is SNEGSKA (reference sequence). This CDR3 spans 13 amino acids. Trimming took off 3 bases at V and 6 bases at J, with 9 bases between the two ends. The CDR3 DNA reads TGCAGTGCTAGGTTCGGCAGTAATTCACCCCTCCACTTT. Translating gives CSARFGSNSPLHF.

This clonotype was seen a few times. The chain joins TRBV13 to TRBJ1-4; D is ambiguous. The CDR3 is 13 amino acids. CDR1 and CDR2 from the germline V gene are PRHDT and FYEKMQ (reference sequence). With 5 bases removed from V and 13 bases from J, the gap between germline ends came to 17 bases. The CDR3 here is CASSRPGMVGLFF. In nucleotides, the CDR3 is TGTGCCAGCAGCCGACCGGGGATGGTAGGACTGTTTTTT.

In this sample, this clonotype turned up many times. V gene TRBV9 combines with J gene TRBJ1-4; D is perhaps TRBD1 (5 bases). There are 14 residues in the CDR3. Germline CDR1 is SGDLS and CDR2 is YYNGEE. Trimming took off 3 bases at V and 0 bases at J, with 6 bases between the two ends. The CDR3 DNA follows: TGTGCCAGCAGCGAGGGACCAACTAATGAAAAACTGTTTTTT. Amino acids: CASSEGPTNEKLFF.

This clonotype was seen at least ten times. V and J are TRBV20-1 and TRBJ1-1; maybe TRBD1 (6 bases). The CDR3 has 16 amino acids. With 0 bases removed from V and 3 bases from J, the gap between germline ends came to 17 bases. The V gene's germline CDR1 is DFQATT and CDR2 SNEGSKA (reference sequence). The CDR3 loop is CSARDHTVGAYTEAFF. The CDR3 nucleotides are TGCAGTGCTAGAGACCACACGGTGGGGGCTTACACTGAAGCTTTCTTT.

This clonotype has only a few counts. The CDR3 coding sequence is TGTGCCAGCACCCTAGCCCCCCGGACCGGGGAGCTGTTTTTT. Translation: CASTLAPRTGELFF. The chain carries TRBV6-5 and TRBJ2-2; maybe TRBD2 (5 bases). Trimming pared 7 bases from V and 5 bases from J, leaving 14 bases between. Germline V gives CDR1 MNHEY, CDR2 SVGAGI. CDR3 length: 14 amino acids.

This clonotype occurred a few times. The chain has TRBV7-2 and TRBJ2-7; TRBD2 matches 9 bases. Germline trimming cut 2 bases from V and 2 bases from J; bases unmatched to any gene: 7. The CDR3 covers 16 residues. In germline, CDR1 is SGHTA, CDR2 FQGNSA. The CDR3 here is CASSLRGSGGAYEQYF. The CDR3 DNA follows: TGTGCCAGCAGCTTACGAGGTAGCGGGGGTGCCTACGAGCAGTACTTC.

The J gene is TRBJ1-1, the V gene TRBV29-1, with TRBD1 as a possible D gene (6 bases). The V and J ends lost 8 bases and 4 bases respectively, with 14 bases between them. The CDR3 consists of 12 residues. Germline V gene sequence: CDR1 SQVTM, CDR2 ANQGSEA. CDR3: CSSPRTVTEAFF. The CDR3 DNA is TGCAGCAGCCCAAGGACAGTCACTGAAGCTTTCTTT.

This clonotype came up a few times. The rearrangement joins TRBV5-1 to TRBJ2-7, with D hard to call. The V and J ends lost 3 bases and 3 bases respectively, with 22 bases between them. CDR3 length: 17 residues. The germline CDR1 and CDR2 sequences are SGHRS and YFSETQ. CDR3 coding DNA: TGCGCCAGCAGCTCTTTACCCGACGGTCAGCCTCTCTACGAGCAGTACTTC. Translating it yields CASSSLPDGQPLYEQYF.

The V call is TRBV10-1, the J call TRBJ2-2; 14 bases align to TRBD2. With V trimmed by 6 bases and J by 6 bases, 3 bases remained unmatched. CDR3 length equals 15 residues. Germline CDR1 is WNHNN and CDR2 is SYGVQD (reference sequence). The CDR3 sequence: CASSSTSGGAGELFF. The CDR3 DNA reads TGCGCCAGCAGCTCGACTAGCGGGGGGGCCGGGGAGCTGTTTTTT.

This clonotype showed up many times. CDR3 in amino acids: CAISEKDSSGNTIYF. For the CDR3, the DNA is TGTGCCATCAGTGAGAAGGACAGCTCTGGAAACACCATATATTTT. The chain has TRBV10-3 and TRBJ1-3, with D tentatively TRBD1 (6 bases). CDR3 length: 15 residues. The V gene's germline CDR1 is ENHRY and CDR2 SYGVKD. V lost 2 bases, J lost 0 bases, and 8 bases lay in between.

The V and J genes are TRBV20-1 and TRBJ1-4, with 7 bases that match TRBD1. The CDR3 has 13 residues. The V gene's germline CDR1 is DFQATT and CDR2 SNEGSKA (reference sequence). V shed 3 bases and J 10 bases; nucleotides not matched to a gene: 8. CDR3 amino acids: CSASFGTEGKLFF. In DNA form, the CDR3 reads TGCAGTGCTAGCTTCGGGACAGAAGGAAAACTGTTTTTT.

This clonotype appeared a few times. The chain is built from TRBV20-1 and TRBJ2-7; the match to TRBD1 covers 11 bases. V trimming: 6 bases; J trimming: 1 base; junction bases outside the gene matches: 5. CDR3 size: 14 residues. Germline-derived CDR1 and CDR2 are DFQATT and SNEGSKA (reference sequence). The chain's CDR3 is CSAEGQGGSYEQYF. The CDR3 nucleotides are TGCAGTGCCGAGGGACAGGGGGGATCCTACGAGCAGTACTTC.

The genes are TRBV6-1 and TRBJ1-1; no clear D. Trimming removed 3 bases from V and 3 bases from J, with 11 bases in between. The V gene's germline CDR1 is MNHNS and CDR2 SASEGT. CDR3 size: 14 residues. The CDR3 protein is CASSEATGDTEAFF. CDR3 coding DNA: TGTGCCAGCAGTGAGGCTACCGGCGACACTGAAGCTTTCTTT.

Remarks on this clonotype: This CDR3 is missing its conserved last phenylalanine or tryptophan, likely due to a read error. No DNA is shown, since the ends of the CDR3 on it are uncertain; the CDR3 is the one TCRdb lists. The V and J genes are TRBV6-1 and TRBJ1-6. The CDR3 has 9 amino acids, counting both end residues. Per the germline V gene, CDR1 is MNHNS and CDR2 is SASEGT. This CDR3 reads CASSEAGMC.

The V gene is TRBV29-1, the J gene TRBJ1-5, with 9 bases lining up with TRBD1. CDR3 length equals 14 residues. J was trimmed by 7 bases and V by 8 bases; bases with no gene match: 12. Germline V gene data show CDR1 as SQVTM and CDR2 as ANQGSEA. This CDR3 reads CSWTGTGYRQPQHF. CDR3 bases: TGCAGCTGGACCGGGACAGGGTATCGGCAGCCCCAGCATTTT.

In its sample, this clonotype was seen a few times. This chain uses TRBV9 with TRBJ2-5; maybe TRBD2 (5 bases). The V and J ends lost 4 bases and 5 bases respectively, with 12 bases between them. Germline V lookup: CDR1 SGDLS, CDR2 YYNGEE. This CDR3 contains 13 residues. In DNA form, the CDR3 reads TGTGCCAGCAGCTCCCGGGGTTTGGAGACCCAGTACTTC. Amino acid sequence: CASSSRGLETQYF.

This clonotype was counted many times. The gene calls are TRBV7-2 and TRBJ1-1; 9 bases line up with TRBD1. This CDR3 is 18 amino acids long. Trimming at V came to 5 bases and at J to 2 bases, leaving 15 bases not matched to a gene. Germline lookup yields CDR1 SGHTA and CDR2 FQGNSA. The CDR3 DNA sequence: TGTGCCAGCAGCCTTGCCCGGCGGACAGGGGATGGTAACACTGAAGCTTTCTTT. Encoded protein: CASSLARRTGDGNTEAFF.